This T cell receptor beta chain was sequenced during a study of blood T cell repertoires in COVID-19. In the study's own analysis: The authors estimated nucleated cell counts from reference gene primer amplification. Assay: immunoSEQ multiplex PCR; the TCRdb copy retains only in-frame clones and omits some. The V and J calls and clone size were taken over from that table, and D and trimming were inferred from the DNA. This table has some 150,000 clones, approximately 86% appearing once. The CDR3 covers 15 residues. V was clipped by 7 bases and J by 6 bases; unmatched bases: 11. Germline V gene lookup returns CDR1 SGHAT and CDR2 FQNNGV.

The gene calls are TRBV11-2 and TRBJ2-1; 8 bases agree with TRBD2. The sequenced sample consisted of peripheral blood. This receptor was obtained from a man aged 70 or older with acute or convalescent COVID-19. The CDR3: CASTISREGGNEQFF. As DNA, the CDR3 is TGTGCCAGCACCATCTCACGGGAGGGGGGCAATGAGCAGTTCTTC.